The rows below give T cell receptor beta chains drawn from one sample of a study of cytomegalovirus exposure and HLA in healthy donors. The method was immunoSEQ multiplex PCR; TCRdb's version includes in-frame clones alone and lacks a portion of them. The sample records about 140,000 clones, approximately 73% being singletons. Sequenced material: PBMCs. The receptors here all came from a woman between 35 and 50 years old in good health and CMV-seronegative. The CDR3 runs from the conserved cysteine through the conserved F or W. Fields, in order: D gene, J gene, V gene, clone size, CDR3 protein, CDR3 DNA. A D gene is named only where the DNA matches it firmly. The size entry is marked missing in some rows and otherwise reads once, few, many or a size class.

>TRBD1|TRBJ2-3|TRBV4-2|.
CASSQAAQGAGDTQYF
TGTGCCAGCAGCCAAGCTGCGCAGGGGGCTGGAGATACGCAGTATTTT
>TRBD1|TRBJ1-6|TRBV27|.
CASSFSNDGRGSLYNSPLHF
TGTGCCAGCAGTTTCTCAAATGATGGCAGGGGGTCCCTATATAATTCACCCCTCCACTTT
>TRBD2|TRBJ2-2|TRBV4-1|.
CASSQVTSGGRAGELFF
TGCGCCAGCAGCCAAGTAACTAGCGGGGGTAGGGCCGGGGAGCTGTTTTTT
>TRBD1|TRBJ1-5|TRBV5-8|.
CASSPRTGGDQPQHF
TGTGCCAGCAGCCCGAGGACAGGGGGAGATCAGCCCCAGCATTTT
>.|TRBJ2-2|TRBV6-4|few
CASSESDTGELFF
TGTGCCAGCAGTGAATCGGACACCGGGGAGCTGTTTTTT
>TRBD2|TRBJ2-1|TRBV5-1|.
CASHLAGGPNEQFF
TGCGCCAGCCATCTAGCGGGGGGGCCTAATGAGCAGTTCTTC
>.|TRBJ2-2|TRBV28|.
CASSLSPGGITGELFF
TGTGCCAGCAGTTTGTCCCCAGGGGGGATCACCGGGGAGCTGTTTTTT
>TRBD1|TRBJ1-6|TRBV15|.
CATSREHWDRGTSPLHF
TGTGCCACCAGCAGAGAACACTGGGACAGGGGGACTTCACCCCTCCACTTT
>.|TRBJ2-2|TRBV7-9|.
CASSQVKTGPTGELFF
TGTGCCAGCAGCCAAGTAAAAACAGGGCCCACCGGGGAGCTGTTTTTT
>.|TRBJ2-5|TRBV23-1|.
CASSQVPKYQETQYF
TGCGCCAGCAGTCAAGTCCCTAAGTACCAAGAGACCCAGTACTTC
>TRBD1|TRBJ1-4|TRBV7-9|.
CASSPRDVGGGYEKLFF
TGTGCCAGCAGCCCAAGGGACGTCGGAGGGGGCTATGAAAAACTGTTTTTT
>.|TRBJ2-1|TRBV9|.
CASSVAGEIYNEQFF
TGTGCCAGCAGCGTAGCAGGGGAAATCTACAATGAGCAGTTCTTC
>TRBD1|TRBJ1-2|TRBV5-1|few
CASSSGDSYYYTF
TGCGCCAGCAGCTCGGGGGACAGTTATTACTACACCTTC
>.|TRBJ1-3|TRBV15|few
CATSRDTPDLGNTIYF
TGTGCCACCAGCAGAGATACGCCAGATTTAGGAAACACCATATATTTT
>TRBD1|TRBJ1-1|TRBV5-4|.
CASTGQGNTEAFF
TGTGCCAGCACCGGACAGGGTAACACTGAAGCTTTCTTT
>TRBD1|TRBJ1-2|TRBV29-1|.
CSVDAGQGFNYGYTF
TGCAGCGTGGACGCGGGACAGGGTTTTAACTATGGCTACACCTTC
>.|TRBJ1-2|TRBV5-1|.
CASSMQGAGYTF
TGCGCCAGCAGCATGCAGGGTGCTGGCTACACCTTC
>.|TRBJ1-5|TRBV5-1|few
CASSTGQSNQPQHF
TGCGCCAGCAGCACTGGACAGAGCAATCAGCCCCAGCATTTT
>TRBD1|TRBJ1-4|TRBV7-2|.
CASSPGQTSEKLFF
TGTGCCAGCAGCCCGGGACAGACTTCTGAAAAACTGTTTTTT
>TRBD2|TRBJ2-1|TRBV13|.
CASSFRRGVREQFF
TGTGCCAGCAGCTTTCGGCGGGGGGTTCGCGAGCAGTTCTTC
>TRBD2|TRBJ2-5|TRBV7-2|.
CASSLLGSGGSETQYF
TGTGCCAGCAGCTTATTAGGTAGCGGGGGATCAGAGACCCAGTACTTC
>.|TRBJ2-3|TRBV7-9|.
CATRTEVSTDTQYF
TGTGCAACCCGGACGGAGGTCAGCACAGATACGCAGTATTTT
>TRBD1|TRBJ1-2|TRBV10-3|.
CAIRIDRAPNYGYTF
TGTGCCATCAGGATAGACAGGGCTCCTAACTATGGCTACACCTTC
>TRBD1|TRBJ2-1|TRBV7-8|.
CASSLVPPRTGGNEQFF
TGTGCCAGCAGCTTAGTGCCCCCACGGACAGGGGGCAATGAGCAGTTCTTC
>.|TRBJ1-6|TRBV19|.
CASSMGQSNSPLHF
TGTGCCAGTAGTATGGGCCAGTCCAATTCACCCCTCCACTTT
>.|TRBJ1-6|TRBV5-5|few
CASSFEQELSPLHF
TGTGCCAGCAGCTTTGAACAGGAGCTTTCACCCCTCCACTTT
>.|TRBJ1-1|TRBV29-1|.
CSVVGGMNTEAFF
TGCAGCGTTGTGGGGGGTATGAACACTGAAGCTTTCTTT
>.|TRBJ2-3|TRBV5-4|.
CASSSTKGGAITDTQYF
TGTGCCAGCAGCTCCACAAAAGGGGGGGCGATCACAGATACGCAGTATTTT